Each of the 20 T cell receptor beta chains below was sequenced from the same sample in a study of post-analysis software for immune sequencing data. cDNA libraries for TCR beta contained unique molecular identifiers. TCRdb re-called the PCR reads with MiXCR, one entry per CDR3 protein. The table has 150,000 to 200,000 distinct CDR3 sequences, around 36% seen once; the top ten hold about 26%. The sample in question was blood, obtained after autologous hematopoietic stem cell transplantation. Every receptor here comes from a girl aged 10-17 years with multiple sclerosis.

To note about this clonotype: Possible read error: a much larger clone is one base away. The chain links TRBV10-3 to TRBJ2-7, with D maybe TRBD1 (8 bases). CDR1 and CDR2 from the germline V gene are ENHRY and SYGVKD. Between the trimmed V and J ends, which lost 3 bases and 9 bases, there was a span of 15 bases. The CDR3 consists of 13 residues. CDR3 in DNA: TGTGCCATCAGTGATTACAGGGGGGGCGGGCAGTACTTC. It codes for CAISDYRGGGQYF.

This rearrangement joins TRBV29-1 to TRBJ2-1, with D perhaps being TRBD1 or TRBD2 (6 bases each). The V and J ends lost 7 bases and 13 bases respectively, with 20 bases between them. The CDR3 is made up of 12 amino acids. The germline V gene encodes CDR1 SQVTM and CDR2 ANQGSEA. The chain's CDR3 is CSAAGRGETQFF. DNA of the CDR3: TGCAGCGCCGCCGGAAGGGGGGAGACCCAGTTCTTC.

The chain has TRBV6-6 and TRBJ2-3; 9 bases agree with TRBD2. The CDR3 length is 16 residues. The trim removed 2 bases at V and 6 bases at J, leaving 9 bases unmatched. The germline CDR1 and CDR2 sequences are MNHNY and SVGAGI (reference sequence). CDR3 loop: CASSYAGGRARDTQYF. CDR3 bases: TGTGCCAGCAGTTACGCCGGCGGGAGGGCAAGGGATACGCAGTATTTT.

The chain recombines TRBV28 with TRBJ2-3, with D hard to call. This CDR3 is 15 amino acids long. Germline V gene data show CDR1 as MDHEN and CDR2 as SYDVKM. The V end was cut by 2 bases, the J end by 0 bases, with 9 bases between. The CDR3 sequence: CASSLERRSTDTQYF. CDR3 bases: TGTGCCAGCAGTTTAGAGAGGCGCAGCACAGATACGCAGTATTTT.

This chain connects TRBV7-8 to TRBJ2-2; D may be TRBD1 (6 bases). There are 14 residues in the CDR3. V was trimmed by 6 bases and J by 7 bases, leaving 15 bases between them. In germline, CDR1 is SGHVS, CDR2 FQNEAQ. CDR3 loop: CASRRAGAGGELFF. In DNA, the CDR3 is TGTGCCAGCAGGCGGGCAGGGGCTGGCGGGGAGCTGTTTTTT.

This clonotype was counted ten times or more. The gene calls are TRBV7-2 and TRBJ2-1; 9 bases fit TRBD2. The junction had 5 bases not matched to a gene; V was cut back by 4 bases and J by 10 bases. CDR1 is SGHTA and CDR2 is FQGNSA in the germline V gene. CDR3 size: 13 residues. CDR3 sequence: CASSSESGREQFF. The CDR3 DNA reads TGTGCCAGCAGCTCCGAAAGCGGGAGGGAGCAGTTCTTC.

This chain connects TRBV2 to TRBJ2-5; 10 bases fit TRBD1. Germline V gene sequence: CDR1 SNHLY, CDR2 FYNNEI. The length of the CDR3 is 15 residues. Trimming cost V 8 bases and J 5 bases; bases outside gene matches: 11. CDR3 residues: CASSRDRGKRETQYF. DNA of the CDR3: TGTGCCAGCTCCCGGGACAGGGGAAAAAGGGAGACCCAGTACTTC.

Remarks on this clonotype: A read error is possible here, since a much larger clone lies one base away. The chain combines TRBV2 with TRBJ2-1; 9 nucleotides align to TRBD2. The J segment lost 0 bases and the V segment lost 6 bases, leaving 9 bases of the junction unmatched. Germline V lookup: CDR1 SNHLY, CDR2 FYNNEI. The CDR3 is made up of 17 amino acids. The CDR3 DNA reads TGTGCCAGCAGGACGGCTAGCGGGACAAACTCCTACAATGAGCAGTTCTTC. This translates into CASRTASGTNSYNEQFF.

The rearrangement joins TRBV24-1 to TRBJ2-1; D is uncertain. Germline loops: CDR1 KGHDR, CDR2 SFDVKD. Deletions cut 9 bases from V and 2 bases from J, with 13 bases between. This CDR3 is 14 amino acids long. In DNA form, the CDR3 reads TGTGCCACCGCGGCTAGTGGGGCCTACAATGAGCAGTTCTTC. This encodes CATAASGAYNEQFF.

This chain uses TRBV28 with TRBJ1-1; D remains ambiguous. Germline V gene lookup returns CDR1 MDHEN and CDR2 SYDVKM. Trimming pared 5 bases from V and 7 bases from J, leaving 20 bases between. The CDR3 length is 15 residues. The CDR3 reads CASSLPGGRQVEAFF. The CDR3 coding sequence is TGTGCCAGCAGTCTCCCGGGAGGGAGGCAGGTTGAAGCTTTCTTT.

J is TRBJ2-3 and V is TRBV6-4; tentative D call: TRBD2 (5 bases). CDR1 is MRHNA and CDR2 is SNTAGT in the germline V gene. Trimming cost V 4 bases and J 0 bases, with 8 bases left between them. This CDR3 is 14 amino acids long. DNA for the CDR3: TGTGCCAGCAGTGTCCGCGGGAGCACAGATACGCAGTATTTT. Residues: CASSVRGSTDTQYF.

This clonotype was seen more than once but under ten times. V is TRBV5-6 and J is TRBJ2-3; 7 bases map to TRBD2. CDR1 SGHDT and CDR2 YYEEEE come from the germline V gene. V shed 0 bases and J 11 bases; nucleotides not matched to a gene: 6. The CDR3 sequence is 13 residues long. CDR3 loop: CASSLATSLQQYF. Written as DNA, the CDR3 is TGTGCCAGCAGCTTGGCGACTAGCCTTCAGCAGTATTTT. The full variable domain, with the rest looked up from reference TRBV5-6 and TRBJ2-3, is DAGVTQSPTHLIKTRGQQVTLRCSPKSGHDTVSWYQQALGQGPQFIFQYYEEEERQRGNFPDRFSGHQFPNYSSELNVNALLLGDSALYLCASSLATSLQQYFGPGTRLTVL.

V gene TRBV20-1 combines with J gene TRBJ2-7, with 11 bases identical to TRBD2. The V segment lost 3 bases and the J segment 6 bases; nucleotides outside the gene matches: 4. Germline CDR1 is DFQATT and CDR2 is SNEGSKA (reference sequence). This CDR3 has 13 residues. CDR3 coding DNA: TGCAGTGCTAGGACTAGCGGGACCTGCGAGCAGTACTTC. It is translated as CSARTSGTCEQYF.

This clonotype was seen a single time. This sequence joins TRBV4-3 and TRBJ1-1; D gene uncertain. Germline assignment: CDR1 LGHNA and CDR2 YSLEER. This CDR3 contains 13 residues. With 1 base removed from V and 5 bases from J, the gap between germline ends came to 8 bases. CDR3: CASSQAGRTEAFF. The CDR3 nucleotides read TGCGCCAGCAGCCAAGCAGGAAGGACTGAAGCTTTCTTT.

V and J are TRBV12-3 or TRBV12-4 and TRBJ2-7; tentatively, D is TRBD1 or TRBD2 (6 bases each). V was cut by 5 bases and J by 6 bases, with 23 bases left in between. The CDR3 has 16 residues. In DNA form, the CDR3 reads TGTGCCAGCAGTCAGGCCCCTAGGGGGAGGCCGGTCGAGCAGTACTTC. It yields the protein CASSQAPRGRPVEQYF.

This clonotype was recorded a few times. The chain uses TRBV29-1 and TRBJ1-2; the match to TRBD1 covers 7 bases. The trim removed 0 bases at V and 0 bases at J, leaving 10 bases unmatched. Per the germline V gene, CDR1 is SQVTM and CDR2 is ANQGSEA. This CDR3 contains 17 residues. The CDR3 nucleotides are TGCAGCGTTGAAGATTACAACAGGGGTGAACCTAACTATGGCTACACCTTC. Its protein is CSVEDYNRGEPNYGYTF.

A note on this clonotype: The CDR3 end shows no conserved phenylalanine or tryptophan, and so a read error is likely. The chain employs TRBV11-3 and TRBJ2-1; D possibly matches TRBD1 or TRBD2 (5 bases each). V lost 1 base and J 4 bases, leaving 11 bases between the germline ends. Per germline, CDR1 SGHNT and CDR2 YENEEA. The CDR3 covers 15 residues. The CDR3 loop reads CASSLVQGVYNEQFC. For the CDR3, the DNA is TGTGCCAGCAGCTTAGTTCAGGGAGTTTACAATGAGCAGTTCTGC.

The chain is built from TRBV4-2 and TRBJ1-1, with a tentative D call TRBD1 (5 bases). From germline, CDR1 is LGHNA and CDR2 YNFKEQ. V lost 3 bases and J lost 4, with 24 bases in between. The CDR3 sequence is 18 residues long. CDR3 DNA: TGTGCCAGCAGCCAGCCGTCCAGGGTTTCTAGGTATTCCACTGAAGCTTTCTTT. Translated: CASSQPSRVSRYSTEAFF.

The V call is TRBV12-3 or TRBV12-4, the J call TRBJ2-6; the match to TRBD1 covers 8 bases. The CDR3 consists of 17 residues. After removal of 5 bases from V and 3 bases from J, the junction contained 9 bases not matched to a gene. CDR3 nucleotide sequence: TGTGCCAGCAGTCCCAGGACAGGGAAAGTTGGGGCCAACGTCCTGACTTTC. Its protein is CASSPRTGKVGANVLTF.

This clonotype was seen more than once but under ten times. The chain combines TRBV6-1 with TRBJ2-7, with 8 bases identical to TRBD2. From germline, CDR1 is MNHNS and CDR2 SASEGT. V shed 5 bases and J 5 bases; nucleotides not matched to a gene: 8. The CDR3 length is 14 residues. The CDR3 nucleotides are TGTGCCAGCAGTAGGGGACTAGAGACCCACGAGCAGTACTTC. This sequence encodes CASSRGLETHEQYF.